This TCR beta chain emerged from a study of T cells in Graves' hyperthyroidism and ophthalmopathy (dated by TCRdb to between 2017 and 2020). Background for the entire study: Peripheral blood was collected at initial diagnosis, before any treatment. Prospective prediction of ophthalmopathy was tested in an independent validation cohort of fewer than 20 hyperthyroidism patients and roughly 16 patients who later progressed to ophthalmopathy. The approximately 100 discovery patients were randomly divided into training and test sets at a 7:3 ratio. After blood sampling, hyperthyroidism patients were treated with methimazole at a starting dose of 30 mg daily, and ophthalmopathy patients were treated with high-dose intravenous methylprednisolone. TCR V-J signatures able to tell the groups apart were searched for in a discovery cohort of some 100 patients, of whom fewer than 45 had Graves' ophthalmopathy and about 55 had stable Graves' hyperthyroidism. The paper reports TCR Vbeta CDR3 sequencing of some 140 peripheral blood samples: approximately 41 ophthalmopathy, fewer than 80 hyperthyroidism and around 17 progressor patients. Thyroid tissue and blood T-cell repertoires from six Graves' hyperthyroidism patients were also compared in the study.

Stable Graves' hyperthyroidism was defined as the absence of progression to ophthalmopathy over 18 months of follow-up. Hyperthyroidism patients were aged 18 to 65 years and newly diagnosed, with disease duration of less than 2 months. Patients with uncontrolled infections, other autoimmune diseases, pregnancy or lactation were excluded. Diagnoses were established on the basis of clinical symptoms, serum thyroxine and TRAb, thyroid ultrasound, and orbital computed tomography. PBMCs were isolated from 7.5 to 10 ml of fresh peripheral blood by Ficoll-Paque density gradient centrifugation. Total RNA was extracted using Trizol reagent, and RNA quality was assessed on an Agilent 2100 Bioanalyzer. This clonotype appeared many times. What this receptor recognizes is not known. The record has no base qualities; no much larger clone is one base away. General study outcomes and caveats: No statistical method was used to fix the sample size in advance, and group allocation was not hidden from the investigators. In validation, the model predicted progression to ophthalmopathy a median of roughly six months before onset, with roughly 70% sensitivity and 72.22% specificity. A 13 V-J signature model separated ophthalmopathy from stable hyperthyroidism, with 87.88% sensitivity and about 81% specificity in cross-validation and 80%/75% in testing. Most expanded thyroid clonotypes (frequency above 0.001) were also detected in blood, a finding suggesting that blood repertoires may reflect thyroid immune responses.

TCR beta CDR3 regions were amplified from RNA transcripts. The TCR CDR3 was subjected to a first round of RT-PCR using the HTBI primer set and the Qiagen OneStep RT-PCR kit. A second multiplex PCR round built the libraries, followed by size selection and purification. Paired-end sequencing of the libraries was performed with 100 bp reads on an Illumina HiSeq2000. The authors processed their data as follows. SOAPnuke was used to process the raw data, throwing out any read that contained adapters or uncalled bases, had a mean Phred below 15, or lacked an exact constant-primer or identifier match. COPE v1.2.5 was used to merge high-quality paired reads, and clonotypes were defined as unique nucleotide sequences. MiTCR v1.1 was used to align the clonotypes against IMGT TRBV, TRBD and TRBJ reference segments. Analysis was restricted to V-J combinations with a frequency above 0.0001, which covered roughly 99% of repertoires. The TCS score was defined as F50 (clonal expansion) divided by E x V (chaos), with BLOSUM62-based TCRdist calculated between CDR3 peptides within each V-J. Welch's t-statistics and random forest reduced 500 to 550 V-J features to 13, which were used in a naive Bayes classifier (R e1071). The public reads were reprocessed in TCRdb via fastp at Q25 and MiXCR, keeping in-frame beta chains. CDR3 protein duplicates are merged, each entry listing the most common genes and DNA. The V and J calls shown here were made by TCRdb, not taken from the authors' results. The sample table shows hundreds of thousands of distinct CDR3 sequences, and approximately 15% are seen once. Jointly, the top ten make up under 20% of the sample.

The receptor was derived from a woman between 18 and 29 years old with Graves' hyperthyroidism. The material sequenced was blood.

In nucleotide form, the sequence is TGTGCCAGCAGAATGACAGGGGACTACGAGCAGTACTTC. It translates as CASRMTGDYEQYF. The chain couples TRBV28 to TRBJ2-7; the junction holds 8 bases that match TRBD1. Ends trimmed: V by 6 bases, J by 3 bases; bases unmatched to a gene: 4. The germline V gene specifies MDHEN as CDR1 and SYDVKM as CDR2. The CDR3 contains 13 residues, cysteine and phenylalanine counted. Of the read, only the CDR3 DNA is kept; its 39 bases are in frame from base 1. Where the CDR3 stops, the reference TRBV28 and TRBJ2-7 genes take over; the full variable domain is DVKVTQSSRYLVKRTGEKVFLECVQDMDHENMFWYRQDPGLGLRLIYFSYDVKMKEKGDIPEGYSVSREKKERFSLILESASTNQTSMYLCASRMTGDYEQYFGPGTRLTVT.